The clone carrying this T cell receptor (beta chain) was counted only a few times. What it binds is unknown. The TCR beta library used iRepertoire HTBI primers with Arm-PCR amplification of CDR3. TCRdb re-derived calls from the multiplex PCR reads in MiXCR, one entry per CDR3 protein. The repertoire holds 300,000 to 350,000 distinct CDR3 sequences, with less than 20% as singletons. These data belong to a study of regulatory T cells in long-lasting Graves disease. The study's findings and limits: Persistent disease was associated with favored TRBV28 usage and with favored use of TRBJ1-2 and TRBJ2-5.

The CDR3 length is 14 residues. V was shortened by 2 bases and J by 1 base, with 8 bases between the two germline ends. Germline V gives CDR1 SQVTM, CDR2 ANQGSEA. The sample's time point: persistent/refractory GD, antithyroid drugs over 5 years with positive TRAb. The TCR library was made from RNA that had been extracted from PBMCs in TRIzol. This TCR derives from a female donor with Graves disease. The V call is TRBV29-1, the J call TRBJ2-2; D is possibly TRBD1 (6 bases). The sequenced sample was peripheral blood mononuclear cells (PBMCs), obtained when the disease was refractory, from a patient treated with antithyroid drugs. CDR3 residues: CSVETGQNTGELFF. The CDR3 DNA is TGCAGCGTTGAAACGGGACAGAACACCGGGGAGCTGTTTTTT.